A single sample gave rise to the 13 T cell receptor gamma chains below, sequenced in a study of Vγ9Vδ2 T cells in congenital toxoplasmosis. A single-tube template-switch cDNA reaction was primed with TRGC- and TRDC-specific primers. The TRGC primer was designed to bind both TRGC1 and TRGC2 constant genes. TCRdb fed the reads into CATT to redo clone calling. The data hold over 300 gamma-chain clones, with roughly 51% observed a single time. The sequenced material came from gamma-delta T cells from blood. The receptor set was obtained from a child under 10 years old born to a mother with Toxoplasma gondii infection during pregnancy, either congenitally infected or uninfected (not recorded which).

This clone was observed a few times. One base separates it from a far larger clone, so it is likely a read error. The chain joins TRGV10 to TRGJ1 or TRGJ2. TRGV10 is designated an ORF whose function remains uncertain. V dropped 8 bases and J dropped 8; count of bases not matched to a gene: 13. The CDR3 extends over 13 amino acids. This chain's CDR3 is CAAWDHNTNKKLF. CDR3 nucleotides: TGTGCTGCGTGGGATCATAATACGAATAAGAAACTCTTT.

About this clone itself: TCRdb lists the protein of a much larger clone for this DNA, which differs at residue 4, so this is likely a read error; the protein given here is translated from the DNA itself. The V gene is TRGV10, the J gene TRGJ1 or TRGJ2. TRGV10 is an open reading frame, and its role is uncertain. V shed 11 bases and J 2 bases; nucleotides not matched to a gene: 4. This CDR3 contains 11 residues. In DNA form, the CDR3 reads TGTGCTGCGCGGGATTATTATAAGAAACTCTTT. Encoded protein: CAARDYYKKLF.

Comments on this clone: A single base is all that separates this from a far larger clone, so a read error is likely. The chain is built from TRGV9 and TRGJ1 or TRGJ2. The V segment lost 2 bases and the J segment 3 bases; nucleotides outside the gene matches: 13. Germline V lookup: CDR1 GITISATS, CDR2 ISYDGTV (reference sequence). This CDR3 contains 16 residues. CDR3: CALWEGALGAYYKKLF. CDR3 coding DNA: TGTGCCTTGTGGGAGGGAGCCCTAGGGGCTTATTATAAGAAACTCTTT.

This clone has just a few counts. A far larger clone is only one base removed, so a read error is likely. Other DNA sequences in the sample encode the same CDR3. The J gene is TRGJ1 or TRGJ2, the V gene TRGV10. TRGV10 has ORF status, its function being uncertain. The V segment lost 12 bases and the J segment 3 bases; nucleotides outside the gene matches: 9. This CDR3 region has 12 residues. CDR3 residues: CAAWEPYYKKLF. The CDR3 nucleotides read TGTGCTGCATGGGAGCCTTATTATAAGAAACTCTTT.

The V gene is TRGV4, the J gene TRGJ1 or TRGJ2. Losses at the gene ends were 5 bases for V and 8 bases for J; bases not matched to a gene: 9. The CDR3 consists of 12 residues. The germline V gene encodes CDR1 EGSTGY and CDR2 YDSYTSSV. The CDR3 coding sequence is TGTGCCACCTGGGGTCTATATCATAAGAAACTCTTT. It specifies CATWGLYHKKLF.

By its share, this clone is large. The V gene is TRGV9, the J gene TRGJP. The CDR3 consists of 16 residues. V was clipped by 3 bases and J by 3 bases; unmatched bases: 2. Germline V gives CDR1 GITISATS, CDR2 ISYDGTV (reference sequence). The CDR3 DNA reads TGTGCCTTGTGGGAGCCGCAAGAGTTGGGCAAAAAAATCAAGGTATTT. It translates to CALWEPQELGKKIKVF.

By share, this clone counts as large (0.1 to 1%). The rearrangement joins TRGV5 to TRGJ1 or TRGJ2. The germline V gene encodes CDR1 VINAFY and CDR2 YDVSNSKD. V dropped 2 bases and J dropped 8; count of bases not matched to a gene: 12. The CDR3 contains 14 residues. The DNA for the CDR3 is TGTGCCACCTGGGACACGTCGGGTTACCATAAGAAACTCTTT. Translation gives CATWDTSGYHKKLF.

Remarks on this clone: A far larger clone is one base from this, pointing to a likely read error. This same CDR3 is encoded by further DNA sequences in the sample. The rearrangement links TRGV9 to TRGJ1 or TRGJ2. Germline V CDR1 and CDR2: GITISATS, ISYDGTV (reference sequence). The CDR3 has 16 amino acids. Trimming removed 4 bases from V and 3 bases from J; junction bases left unmatched: 15. The CDR3 DNA follows: TGTGCCTTGTGGGAAGGAACCCTAGGGGCTTATTATAAGAAACTCTTT. Its translation is CALWEGTLGAYYKKLF.

To note about this clone: This probably arose from a read error, given a far larger clone one base away. V is TRGV4 and J is TRGJ1 or TRGJ2. Germline V lookup: CDR1 EGSTGY, CDR2 YDSYTSSV. The CDR3 consists of 12 residues. The CDR3 DNA reads TGTGCCACCTGGGGATTTTATCATGAGAACCTCTTT. This gives the protein CATWGFYHENLF.

Of note for this clone: This DNA's translation differs at residue 3 from TCRdb's protein, which comes from a much larger clone; a read error is likely, and the protein shown is translated from the DNA. The V call is TRGV10, the J call TRGJ1 or TRGJ2. TRGV10 is identified as an open reading frame with a role that is uncertain. The CDR3 has 13 amino acids. The CDR3 loop reads CAVWDPFYYKKLF. CDR3 nucleotides: TGTGCTGTGTGGGATCCTTTTTATTATAAGAAACTCTTT.

With respect to this clone: TCRdb's protein for this DNA is that of a much larger clone and differs from the translation at residue 2, likely a read error; the protein shown is the DNA translation. V usage is TRGV3 and J usage is TRGJ1 or TRGJ2. The CDR3 has 14 amino acids. Germline CDR1 is VTNTFY and CDR2 is YDVSTARD (reference sequence). CDR3 bases: TGTACCACCTGGGACAAGTTACTTTATTATAAGAAACTCTTT. It codes for CTTWDKLLYYKKLF.

Comments on this clone: A read error likely explains why the TCRdb protein, taken from a much larger clone, differs from this DNA's translation at residue 5; the protein shown is translated from the DNA. This sequence joins TRGV9 and TRGJP1. J was trimmed by 3 bases and V by 6 bases; bases with no gene match: 13. Per the germline V gene, CDR1 is GITISATS and CDR2 is ISYDGTV (reference sequence). CDR3 length equals 16 residues. The CDR3 DNA is TGTGCCTTGTGGAAGTCCCCGGTGGCCACTGGTTGGTTCAAGATATTT. It specifies CALWKSPVATGWFKIF.

This clone counts as hyperexpanded. This specimen includes other DNA sequences encoding the same CDR3. V and J are TRGV4 and TRGJ1 or TRGJ2. The V gene end was trimmed by 1 base and the J gene end by 3 bases; junction bases not matched to a gene: 0. Germline V gives CDR1 EGSTGY, CDR2 YDSYTSSV. The CDR3 is made up of 12 amino acids. CDR3 nucleotide sequence: TGTGCCACCTGGGATGGTTATTATAAGAAACTCTTT. It yields the protein CATWDGYYKKLF.